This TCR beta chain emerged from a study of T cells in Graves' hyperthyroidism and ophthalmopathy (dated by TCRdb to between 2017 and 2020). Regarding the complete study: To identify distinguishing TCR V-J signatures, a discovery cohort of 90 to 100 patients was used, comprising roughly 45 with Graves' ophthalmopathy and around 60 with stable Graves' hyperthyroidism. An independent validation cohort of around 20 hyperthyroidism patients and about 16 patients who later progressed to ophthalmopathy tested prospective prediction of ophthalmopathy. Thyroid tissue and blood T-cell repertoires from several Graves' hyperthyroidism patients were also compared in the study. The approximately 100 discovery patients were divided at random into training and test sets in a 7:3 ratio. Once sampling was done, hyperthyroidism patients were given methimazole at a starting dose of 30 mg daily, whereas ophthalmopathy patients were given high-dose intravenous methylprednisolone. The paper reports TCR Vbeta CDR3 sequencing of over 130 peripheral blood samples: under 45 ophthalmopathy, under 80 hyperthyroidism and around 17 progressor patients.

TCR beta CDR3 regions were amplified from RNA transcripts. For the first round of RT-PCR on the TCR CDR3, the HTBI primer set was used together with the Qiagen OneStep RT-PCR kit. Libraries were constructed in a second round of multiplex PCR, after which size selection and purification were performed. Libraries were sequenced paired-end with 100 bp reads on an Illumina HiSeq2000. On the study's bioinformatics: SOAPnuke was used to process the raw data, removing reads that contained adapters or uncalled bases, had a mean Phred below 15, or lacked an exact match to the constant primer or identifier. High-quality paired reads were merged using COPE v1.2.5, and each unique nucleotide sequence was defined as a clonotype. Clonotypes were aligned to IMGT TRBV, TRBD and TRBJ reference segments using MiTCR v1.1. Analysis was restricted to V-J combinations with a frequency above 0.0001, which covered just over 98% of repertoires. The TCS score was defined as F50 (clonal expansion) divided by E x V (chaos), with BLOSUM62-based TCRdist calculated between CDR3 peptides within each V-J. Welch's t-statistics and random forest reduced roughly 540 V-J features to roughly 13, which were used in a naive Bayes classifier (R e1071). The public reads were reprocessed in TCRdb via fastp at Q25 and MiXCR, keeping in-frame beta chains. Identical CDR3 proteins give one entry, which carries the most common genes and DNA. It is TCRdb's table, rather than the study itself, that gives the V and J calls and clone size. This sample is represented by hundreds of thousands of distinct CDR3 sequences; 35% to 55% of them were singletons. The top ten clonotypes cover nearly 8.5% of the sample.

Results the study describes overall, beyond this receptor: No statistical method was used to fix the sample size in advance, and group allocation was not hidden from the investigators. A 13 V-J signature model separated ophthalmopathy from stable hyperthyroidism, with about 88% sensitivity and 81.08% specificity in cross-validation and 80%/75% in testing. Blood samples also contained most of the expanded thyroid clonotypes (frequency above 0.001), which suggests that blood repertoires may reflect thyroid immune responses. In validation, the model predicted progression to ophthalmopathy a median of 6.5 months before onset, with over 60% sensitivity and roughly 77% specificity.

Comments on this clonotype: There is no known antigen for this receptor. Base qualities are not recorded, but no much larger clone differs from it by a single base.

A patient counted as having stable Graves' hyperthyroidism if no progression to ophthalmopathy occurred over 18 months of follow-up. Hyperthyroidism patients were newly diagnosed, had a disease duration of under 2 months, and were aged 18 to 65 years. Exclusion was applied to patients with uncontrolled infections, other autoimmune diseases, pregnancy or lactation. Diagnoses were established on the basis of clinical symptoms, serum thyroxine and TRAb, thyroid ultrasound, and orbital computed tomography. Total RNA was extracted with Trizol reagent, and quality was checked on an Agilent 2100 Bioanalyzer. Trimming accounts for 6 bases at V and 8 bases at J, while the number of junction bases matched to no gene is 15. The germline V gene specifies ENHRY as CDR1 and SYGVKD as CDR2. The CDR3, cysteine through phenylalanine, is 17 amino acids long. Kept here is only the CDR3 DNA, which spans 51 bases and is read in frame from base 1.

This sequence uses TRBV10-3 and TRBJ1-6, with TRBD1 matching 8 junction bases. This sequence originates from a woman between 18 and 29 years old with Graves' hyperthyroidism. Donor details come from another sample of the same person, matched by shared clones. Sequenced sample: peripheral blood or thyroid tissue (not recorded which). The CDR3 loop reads CAISNYRGGIGDSPLHF. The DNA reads TGTGCCATCAGCAACTACAGGGGGGGTATTGGGGATTCACCCCTCCACTTT.